A selection of T cell receptor beta chains follows, all from one sample in a study of human T cells and chemical hapten exposure. TCRdb re-derived calls from the RACE reads in MiXCR, one entry per CDR3 protein. The data show approximately 400,000 distinct CDR3 sequences, with 5% to 6.5% seen just once and just over 2.5% held by the top ten. Sequences were derived from whole blood, sampled in connection with sensitization to the hapten diphenylcyclopropenone (DPC). The receptors shown here come from a woman aged 50 to 60 with alopecia areata. Some clones in this sample may be carry-over from other donors' samples. The conserved cysteine and the conserved F or W are not part of the CDR3 here. The D gene is left open where the match is weak.

>TRBJ1-2|13|TRBV4-3|-
ASSQASRGDYGYT
>TRBJ2-7|13|TRBV3-1|-
ASSDLGRSSYEQY
>TRBJ1-1|12|TRBV6-6|-
ASTSLGMNTEAF
>TRBJ2-1|10|TRBV7-9|-
ASSLGTDEQF
>TRBJ1-3|16|TRBV30|-
AWSVLPRGPEFGNTIY
>TRBJ2-4|13|TRBV7-2|-
ASSGQTLTTNIQY
>TRBJ1-6|13|TRBV5-1|TRBD1
ASSTGTDYNSPLH
>TRBJ1-2|11|TRBV12-3/TRBV12-4|TRBD1
ASSFQGARGYT
>TRBJ2-2|12|TRBV20-1|TRBD1
SVPTGRVGGELF
>TRBJ2-2|17|TRBV10-2|TRBD2
ASRLPPHPAGLYTGELF
>TRBJ2-1|15|TRBV4-1|TRBD2
ASSQDTSGGPYNEQF
>TRBJ2-1|15|TRBV29-1|TRBD2
SVETSGTGTSYNEQF
>TRBJ1-4|12|TRBV2|-
ASNAGPFNEKLF
>TRBJ1-2|13|TRBV18|TRBD1
ASSFTTGAGYGYT
>TRBJ1-4|15|TRBV9|TRBD1
ASSAVPGQDWGPELF
>TRBJ2-7|14|TRBV4-1|TRBD1
ASSQDLDRRLYEQY
>TRBJ2-7|13|TRBV12-5|-
ASGCGHVLTYEQY
>TRBJ2-4|11|TRBV12-3/TRBV12-4|TRBD1
ASSRGQVNIQY
>TRBJ2-5|15|TRBV6-6|-
ASSYSPGGSSQETQY
>TRBJ2-1|9|TRBV29-1|-
SVVPPPEQF
>TRBJ2-3|10|TRBV11-3|TRBD1
ASSQGVATQY
>TRBJ2-1|12|TRBV10-3|TRBD2
AIRAGGVGNEQF
>TRBJ1-6|18|TRBV6-1|-
ASRLFPAPLGSSYNSPLH
>TRBJ2-2|13|TRBV10-3|-
AITGSLPDTGELF
>TRBJ2-7|11|TRBV12-3/TRBV12-4|-
ASQRQFTYEQY
>TRBJ1-5|13|TRBV18|-
ASSPGASGNQPQH
>TRBJ2-4|11|TRBV2|-
ASNPAGANIQY
>TRBJ2-3|15|TRBV5-1|TRBD1
ASSWTGGVGSTDTQY
>TRBJ2-1|16|TRBV11-2|TRBD2
ASSSSPLSGGVTYEQF
>TRBJ2-7|10|TRBV2|-
ASRTEPYEQY
>TRBJ1-1|11|TRBV2|TRBD1
ASSDGTGKGAF
>TRBJ2-1|15|TRBV27|-
ASSSPRMGMGYNEQF
>TRBJ1-1|9|TRBV29-1|-
SGGQYTEAF
>TRBJ1-1|14|TRBV3-1|-
ASSQDPNRRDTEAF
>TRBJ2-7|14|TRBV28|-
ASSLRQTADSYEQY
>TRBJ2-7|12|TRBV12-5|TRBD2
ASGLSGRPYEQY
>TRBJ1-1|11|TRBV29-1|-
SIGAGVRTEAF
>TRBJ2-2|11|TRBV6-5|-
ASEGGPTGELF
>TRBJ2-1|11|TRBV11-2|-
ASSLETLNEQF
>TRBJ1-5|13|TRBV6-5|-
ASRGAGSPNQPQH
>TRBJ2-1|15|TRBV4-1|TRBD2
ASIEHPGLESPPEQF
>TRBJ2-2|11|TRBV20-1|TRBD1
SLRDRLTGELF
>TRBJ1-6|13|TRBV4-2|-
ASSQDKGKSAPLH
>TRBJ2-2|12|TRBV11-2|-
ASSLDPDAGELF
>TRBJ2-5|12|TRBV7-9|TRBD2
ASSPSGRAGTQY
>TRBJ2-1|13|TRBV5-1|-
ASSLGRFSYNEQF
>TRBJ1-1|11|TRBV2|-
ASSMDRNTEAF
>TRBJ2-6|14|TRBV6-5|-
ASSPEHSSGANVLT
>TRBJ1-2|13|TRBV11-3|TRBD1
ASSFRDRVLPGYT
>TRBJ1-1|12|TRBV30|-
AWRNTGGGFEAF
>TRBJ2-1|10|TRBV12-3/TRBV12-4|-
ASSLGVGDPF
>TRBJ2-7|7|TRBV28|-
AIGRELY